Below, 19 T cell receptor beta chains from the same sample are listed, as sequenced in a study of shared clonotypes between healthy human individuals. Sequencing was performed with immunoSEQ multiplex PCR; in TCRdb, only in-frame clones are kept and a portion is missing. This table holds 300,000 or so clones, around two thirds found once. Specimen: memory CD4+ T cells sorted from blood. The sample's subset: CD45RA-negative fraction. The receptors derive from a man younger than 40 in good health.

J is TRBJ2-1 and V is TRBV28, with 7 nucleotides matching TRBD2. Germline V gives CDR1 MDHEN, CDR2 SYDVKM. V was pared by 6 bases and J by 0 bases, with 14 bases of the junction left unmatched. The CDR3 is made up of 18 amino acids. The CDR3 coding sequence is TGTGCCAGCAGCCAACCAGCGGGGCTCCGGAGCTCCTACAATGAGCAGTTCTTC. Encoded protein: CASSQPAGLRSSYNEQFF.

This clone was seen a handful of times. V and J are TRBV6-4 and TRBJ2-7, with 9 bases fitting TRBD1. CDR1 is MRHNA, CDR2 SNTAGT, per germline. With V trimmed by 8 bases and J by 4 bases, 3 bases remained unmatched. CDR3 length: 12 amino acids. The CDR3 bases are TGTGCCAGCGGACAGGGGAGATACGAGCAGTACTTC. Encoded protein: CASGQGRYEQYF.

The CDR3: CASSLARTSGDYNEQFF. CDR3 bases: TGTGCCAGCAGCTTAGCGCGGACTAGCGGTGACTACAATGAGCAGTTCTTC. The chain recombines TRBV7-2 with TRBJ2-1, with 10 nucleotides matching TRBD2. V was clipped by 0 bases and J by 3 bases; unmatched bases: 5. The CDR3 runs 17 residues. Germline V gene lookup returns CDR1 SGHTA and CDR2 FQGNSA.

This rearrangement joins TRBV5-1 to TRBJ2-2; the D gene is possibly TRBD1 (6 bases). Trimming stripped 0 bases from V and 1 base from J, with 10 bases between. Germline CDR1 SGHRS, CDR2 YFSETQ. The CDR3 has 16 amino acids. The CDR3 loop reads CASSLVQGMNTGELFF. CDR3 nucleotides: TGCGCCAGCAGCTTGGTGCAGGGGATGAACACCGGGGAGCTGTTTTTT.

J is TRBJ1-1 and V is TRBV11-3; D may be TRBD1 (5 bases). Germline values: CDR1 SGHNT, CDR2 YENEEA. This CDR3 is built from 14 residues. The ends were cut back, 3 bases at V and 3 bases at J, with 11 bases in the middle. The CDR3, as DNA: TGTGCCAGCAGCTTGGAGGGGTCAGACACTGAAGCTTTCTTT. Translation: CASSLEGSDTEAFF.

This rearrangement joins TRBV27 to TRBJ2-1, with 10 bases matching TRBD2. Germline lookup yields CDR1 MNHEY and CDR2 SMNVEV (reference sequence). This CDR3 region has 16 residues. With V trimmed by 5 bases and J by 4 bases, 8 bases remained unmatched. The CDR3 DNA follows: TGTGCCAGCAGTCCCCCGGGTAGCGGGAGGTACAATGAGCAGTTCTTC. It encodes CASSPPGSGRYNEQFF.

V is TRBV4-3 and J is TRBJ2-7; 13 nucleotides agree with TRBD2. The CDR3 length is 16 residues. V dropped 4 bases and J dropped 4; count of bases not matched to a gene: 7. Per germline, CDR1 LGHNA and CDR2 YSLEER. CDR3 amino acids: CASSRLAGGGSYEQYF. The CDR3 DNA sequence: TGCGCCAGCAGCCGACTAGCGGGAGGTGGTTCGTACGAGCAGTACTTC.

This sequence joins TRBV7-2 and TRBJ2-1; TRBD2 matches 8 bases. Losses at the gene ends were 0 bases for V and 2 bases for J; bases not matched to a gene: 0. Germline CDR1 reads SGHTA; CDR2 reads FQGNSA. This CDR3 has 15 amino acids. CDR3 in DNA: TGTGCCAGCAGCTTAGCTAGCGGGACCTACAATGAGCAGTTCTTC. Its protein product is CASSLASGTYNEQFF.

This clone appeared many times. The chain is built from TRBV4-3 and TRBJ2-2, with D unresolved. Trimming cost V 1 base and J 5 bases, with 17 bases left between them. The CDR3 is 17 residues long. Germline-derived CDR1 and CDR2 are LGHNA and YSLEER. CDR3 nucleotide sequence: TGCGCCAGCAGCCAAGCTCCCGGTGCGTTTGGTACCGGGGAGCTGTTTTTT. Its translation: CASSQAPGAFGTGELFF.

This clone was seen just once. This rearrangement joins TRBV5-8 to TRBJ1-3; TRBD1 might be the D (5 bases). The CDR3 totals 19 residues. Looked up from germline, CDR1 is SGHTS and CDR2 is YDEGEE. With 0 bases removed from V and 0 bases from J, the gap between germline ends came to 19 bases. The CDR3 bases are TGTGCCAGCAGCTTGGAAGGGTTTGCGGGACGGTACTCTGGAAACACCATATATTTT. It is translated as CASSLEGFAGRYSGNTIYF.

The genes are TRBV10-1 and TRBJ2-3; D not resolved. Trimming shortened V by 2 bases and J by 2 bases, and 5 bases separated the two germline ends. Germline lookup yields CDR1 WNHNN and CDR2 SYGVQD (reference sequence). The CDR3 has 13 residues. CDR3 region: CASSEGITDTQYF. Written as DNA, the CDR3 is TGCGCCAGCAGTGAGGGTATCACAGATACGCAGTATTTT.

The gene calls are TRBV28 and TRBJ2-7; D not resolved. Between the trimmed V and J ends, which lost 0 bases and 8 bases, there was a span of 8 bases. The CDR3 consists of 12 residues. The germline CDR1 and CDR2 sequences are MDHEN and SYDVKM. The CDR3 bases are TGTGCCAGCAGTTTATGGCAGTCCCAGCAGTACTTC. This translates into CASSLWQSQQYF.

The rearrangement joins TRBV2 to TRBJ2-7; 7 nucleotides line up with TRBD1. V trimming: 4 bases; J trimming: 3 bases; junction bases outside the gene matches: 3. Germline V gene lookup returns CDR1 SNHLY and CDR2 FYNNEI. The CDR3 sequence is 13 residues long. CDR3 amino acids: CASSGTGFYEQYF. In DNA, the CDR3 is TGTGCCAGCAGTGGGACAGGATTCTACGAGCAGTACTTC. Variable domain in full (rest from reference TRBV2 and TRBJ2-7): EPEVTQTPSHQVTQMGQEVILRCVPISNHLYFYWYRQILGQKVEFLVSFYNNEISEKSEIFDDQFSVERPDGSNFTLKIRSTKLEDSAMYFCASSGTGFYEQYFGPGTRLTVT.

V and J are TRBV10-1 and TRBJ2-3; 7 positions agree with TRBD2. Losses at the gene ends were 9 bases for V and 2 bases for J; bases not matched to a gene: 8. The germline CDR1 and CDR2 sequences are WNHNN and SYGVQD (reference sequence). This CDR3 spans 14 amino acids. The CDR3 reads CASSISGNTDTQYF. The CDR3, as DNA: TGCGCCAGTTCTATCAGCGGGAACACAGATACGCAGTATTTT.

V and J are TRBV28 and TRBJ2-5; 7 bases match TRBD1. The CDR3 spans 16 residues. V lost 4 bases and J lost 4; bases outside the gene matches: 12. Looked up from germline, CDR1 is MDHEN and CDR2 is SYDVKM. The CDR3 sequence is CASSWVGRGGGETQYF. The CDR3 DNA reads TGTGCCAGCAGTTGGGTGGGTCGAGGGGGCGGAGAGACCCAGTACTTC.

V usage is TRBV10-3 and J usage is TRBJ2-4, with D possibly matching TRBD2 (6 bases). Germline V gene sequence: CDR1 ENHRY, CDR2 SYGVKD. The CDR3 spans 13 residues. V was shortened by 0 bases and J by 9 bases, with 9 bases between the two germline ends. This CDR3 is CAISESGGTIQYF. As DNA, the CDR3 is TGTGCCATCAGTGAGTCGGGGGGAACCATTCAGTACTTC.

CDR3 amino acids: CASSLVAGTAHEQYF. DNA of the CDR3: TGTGCCAGCAGCTTAGTGGCAGGGACCGCCCACGAGCAGTACTTC. The chain combines TRBV11-2 with TRBJ2-7, with D possibly being TRBD1 or TRBD2 (5 bases each). V was pared by 1 base and J by 5 bases, with 15 bases between. Germline lookup yields CDR1 SGHAT and CDR2 FQNNGV. This CDR3 has 15 amino acids.

V usage is TRBV4-2 and J usage is TRBJ2-5; 12 bases align to TRBD2. The V gene end was trimmed by 2 bases and the J gene end by 1 base; junction bases not matched to a gene: 8. Per germline, CDR1 LGHNA and CDR2 YNFKEQ. This CDR3 is 18 amino acids long. The CDR3 bases are TGTGCCAGCAGCCAAAACGGCGGACTAGCGGGACTCCAAGAGACCCAGTACTTC. As protein: CASSQNGGLAGLQETQYF.

This clone came up once. The chain employs TRBV6-5 and TRBJ1-3; D is possibly TRBD1 (6 bases). V was shortened by 8 bases and J by 4 bases, with 15 bases between the two germline ends. The V gene's germline CDR1 is MNHEY and CDR2 SVGAGI. The CDR3 runs to 14 residues. Written as DNA, the CDR3 is TGTGCCAGCGGGCTTTTGGGGGCGGGAAACACCATATATTTT. Translating gives CASGLLGAGNTIYF.